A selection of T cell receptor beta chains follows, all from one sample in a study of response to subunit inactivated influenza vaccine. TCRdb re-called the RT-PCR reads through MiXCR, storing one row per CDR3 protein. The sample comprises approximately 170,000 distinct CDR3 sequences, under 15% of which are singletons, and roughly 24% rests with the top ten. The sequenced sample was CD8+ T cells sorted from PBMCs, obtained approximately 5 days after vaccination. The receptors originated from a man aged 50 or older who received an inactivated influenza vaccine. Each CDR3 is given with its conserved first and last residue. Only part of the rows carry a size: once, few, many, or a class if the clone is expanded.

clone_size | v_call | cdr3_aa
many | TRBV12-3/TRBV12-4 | CASRQRTGPFNEQFF
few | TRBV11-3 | CASSPNSGVANEQFF
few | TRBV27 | CASSTISGRGSSYNEQFF
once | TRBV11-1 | CASSPNRGPVLEQYF
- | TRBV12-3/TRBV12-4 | CASSFLRDTQYF
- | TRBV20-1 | CSARVNPSLEQFF
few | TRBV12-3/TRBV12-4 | CASSFAGAGANVLTF
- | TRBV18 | CASSPHPRGGEQFF
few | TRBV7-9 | CASSSDGSGNTIYF
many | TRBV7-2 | CASSSLAGEVEQFF
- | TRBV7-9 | CASSLEGLDQETQYF
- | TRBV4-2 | CASSQDMGLAPKNIQYF
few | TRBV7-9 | CASSLPGLGTDTQYF
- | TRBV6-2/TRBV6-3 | CASSYVGSPFYNEQFF
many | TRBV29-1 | CSVVGTGTTGELFF
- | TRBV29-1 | CSVGSGTGSYEQYF
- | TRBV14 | CASSPSGFAHEQYF
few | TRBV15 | CATSTGYNQPQHF
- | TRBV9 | CASSVGGGQETQYF
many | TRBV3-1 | CASSQRVAGARRDEQFF
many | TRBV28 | CASRGLAGGNEQFF
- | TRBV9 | CASSKGLAVVDGELFF
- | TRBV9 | CASSVAGDGTDTQYF
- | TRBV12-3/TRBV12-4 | CASSTGLAGYYEQYF
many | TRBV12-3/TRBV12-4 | CASSLEESTDTQYF
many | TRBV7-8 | CASSRTGFYEQYF
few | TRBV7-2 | CASSFWGRGAFF
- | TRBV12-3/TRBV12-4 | CASSLTAGNTEAFF
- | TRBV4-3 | CASSPAQGGYEQYF
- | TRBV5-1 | CASSLVGREESPLHF
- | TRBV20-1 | CSARTSGSFYEQFF
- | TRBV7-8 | CASTWTSGSSDTGELFF
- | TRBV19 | CASKGAFEQYF
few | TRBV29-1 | CSVDWPNRGRGGEQFF
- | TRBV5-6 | CASSPGPRCSSEQFF
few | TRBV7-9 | CASSPQDSWATNEKLFF
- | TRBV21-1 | CASTRGGGYPTDTQYF
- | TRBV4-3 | CASSQGPGQGGTYEQYF
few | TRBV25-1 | CASSEAGTGDYEQYF
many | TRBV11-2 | CASSLDTGLSYNEQFF
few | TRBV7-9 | CASSRDSYNEQFF
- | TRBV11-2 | CASSPPIVNTEAFF
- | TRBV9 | CASSVRTSGRNEQFF
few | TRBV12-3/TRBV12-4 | CANSGGDRNTGELFF
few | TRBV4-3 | CASSQEGDGLYEQYF
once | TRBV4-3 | CASNLGLPSYNEQFF
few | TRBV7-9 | CASSPEEGHPYEQYF
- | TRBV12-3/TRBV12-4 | CASSSIQAEAFF
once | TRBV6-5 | CASSLGQGPKETQYF
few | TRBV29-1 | CSVGRQNTDTQYF
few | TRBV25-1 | CASGEGAFQETQYF
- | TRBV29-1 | CSVAKGFHEQYF
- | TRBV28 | CASSFNAGRTSRYQETQYF
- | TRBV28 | CASTEGDLYEQYF
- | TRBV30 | CAWTPEGQGNEQFF